These 7 T cell receptor beta chains share one sample of origin, sequenced in a study of Graves' ophthalmopathy and Graves' hyperthyroidism. Transcripts of RNA were the source for amplifying TCR beta CDR3 regions. Second-round multiplex PCR followed a first-round RT-PCR using HTBI primers. Each CDR3 protein is one row after TCRdb ran MiXCR on the multiplex PCR reads. The data hold a few hundred thousand distinct CDR3 sequences, with about a sixth observed a single time. The sample was peripheral blood. Receptors originate from an adult woman with stable Graves' hyperthyroidism.

This clonotype was detected ten times or more. V usage is TRBV12-3 or TRBV12-4 and J usage is TRBJ2-5; the D is unclear. The V end was cut by 2 bases, the J end by 1 base, with 5 bases between. The CDR3 runs to 13 residues. CDR3 coding DNA: TGTGCCAGCAGTTTATGGGCCCAAGAGACCCAGTACTTC. This sequence encodes CASSLWAQETQYF.

Notes on this clonotype: At one boundary the junction diverges from the germline segment, which might be a read error. The rearrangement joins TRBV24-1 to TRBJ2-4; weak D call: TRBD2 (7 bases). The CDR3 sequence is 15 residues long. Germline V CDR1 and CDR2: KGHDR, SFDVKD. The CDR3 loop is CATSARGAGKNIKYF. As DNA, the CDR3 is TGTGCCACCAGTGCTCGGGGGGCTGGCAAAAACATTAAGTACTTC.

This clonotype was detected ten times or more. The chain recombines TRBV11-1 with TRBJ2-7; the match to TRBD2 covers 8 bases. The junction had 12 bases not matched to a gene; V was cut back by 6 bases and J by 2 bases. The CDR3 runs to 16 residues. Per germline, CDR1 SGHAT and CDR2 FQDESV (reference sequence). CDR3: CASRPIRGGTAYEQYF. For the CDR3, the DNA is TGTGCCAGCAGACCGATTCGGGGGGGGACCGCCTACGAGCAGTACTTC.

This clonotype has only a few counts. The J gene is TRBJ2-5, the V gene TRBV28, with D possibly being TRBD2 (6 bases). The CDR3 has 13 residues. Trimming removed 7 bases at V and 2 bases at J, with 11 bases between. The germline gives CDR1 MDHEN, CDR2 SYDVKM. CDR3 in amino acids: CASISSGQETQYF. The DNA for the CDR3 is TGTGCCAGCATTAGTAGCGGACAAGAGACCCAGTACTTC.

This clonotype was seen repeatedly, ten times or more. This sequence joins TRBV5-4 and TRBJ2-7; D might be TRBD1 (5 bases). CDR1 is SGHNT, CDR2 YYREEE, per germline (reference sequence). This CDR3 is 17 amino acids long. Trimming removed 3 bases from V and 3 bases from J, with 22 bases in between. CDR3 DNA sequence: TGTGCCAGCAGCTCTACGCGTCAGGGTGCCCCTCTCTACGAGCAGTACTTC. This sequence encodes CASSSTRQGAPLYEQYF.

J is TRBJ1-2 and V is TRBV20-1; TRBD1 is a possible D gene (5 bases). V shed 5 bases and J shed 0 bases, with 10 bases lying between them. Germline loops: CDR1 DFQATT, CDR2 SNEGSKA (reference sequence). The CDR3 has 13 amino acids. CDR3 sequence: CSAGQGANYGYTF. The CDR3 coding sequence is TGCAGTGCTGGGCAGGGCGCTAACTATGGCTACACCTTC.

This clonotype has at least ten counts. The gene calls are TRBV24-1 and TRBJ2-7; D remains unclear. The germline CDR1 and CDR2 sequences are KGHDR and SFDVKD. The CDR3 is made up of 13 amino acids. The ends were cut back, 7 bases at V and 2 bases at J, with 11 bases in the middle. The CDR3 DNA sequence: TGTGCCACCAGCGAGCCTGCCACCTACGAGCAGTACTTC. Translation gives CATSEPATYEQYF.